Listed below are T cell receptor beta chains from one sample, sequenced in a study of shared clonotypes between healthy human individuals. Clones were sequenced by immunoSEQ multiplex PCR, and TCRdb holds only the in-frame ones, with some missing. The sample gives some 500,000 clones, approximately 79% of which show up once; about an eighth is in the top ten. Material: PBMCs. The receptors come from a woman between 40 and 50 years old in good health. Some clones in this sample may be carry-over from other donors' samples. CDR3s include the opening cysteine and the closing phenylalanine or tryptophan. The D gene is left open where the match is weak. Expanded clones get a size class; other rows say once, few or many, or leave the size out.

clone_size	d_call	v_call	j_call	cdr3_aa	cdr3_nt
NA	NA	TRBV5-1	TRBJ1-4	CASSFDSNEKLFF	TGCGCCAGCAGCTTTGACAGTAATGAAAAACTGTTTTTT
NA	TRBD1	TRBV11-2	TRBJ2-3	CASSQQGPDTQYF	TGTGCCAGCAGCCAACAGGGGCCAGATACGCAGTATTTT
few	NA	TRBV18	TRBJ2-2	CASSPRPKGGELFF	TGTGCCAGCTCACCAAGGCCGAAGGGCGGGGAGCTGTTTTTT
once	NA	TRBV5-6	TRBJ1-5	CASSSNNQPQHF	TGTGCCAGCAGCTCAAACAATCAGCCCCAGCATTTT
NA	NA	TRBV2	TRBJ1-5	CASSVYTTPTNQPQHF	TGTGCCAGCAGTGTTTACACTACTCCAACAAATCAGCCCCAGCATTTT
NA	TRBD1	TRBV19	TRBJ2-7	CASSTQGAGSYEQYF	TGTGCCAGTAGTACCCAGGGGGCTGGCTCCTACGAGCAGTACTTC
NA	TRBD2	TRBV7-2	TRBJ2-5	CASSLARTSGTETQYF	TGTGCCAGCAGCTTAGCAAGGACTAGCGGGACGGAGACCCAGTACTTC
NA	NA	TRBV4-2	TRBJ1-2	CASSQDPTTNYGYTF	TGTGCCAGCAGCCAAGACCCGACCACTAACTATGGCTACACCTTC
NA	NA	TRBV5-1	TRBJ2-1	CASSLSISGSSYNEQFF	TGCGCCAGCAGCTTGTCGATTTCGGGGAGCTCCTACAATGAGCAGTTCTTC
NA	NA	TRBV28	TRBJ1-2	CASSLPGAGYTF	TGTGCCAGCAGTTTACCAGGGGCTGGCTACACCTTC
NA	NA	TRBV7-8	TRBJ2-3	CASSLAKVGISTDTQYF	TGTGCCAGCAGCTTAGCGAAGGTGGGAATCAGCACAGATACGCAGTATTTT
NA	NA	TRBV19	TRBJ1-2	CASTGAIIYGYTF	TGTGCCAGTACCGGGGCCATAATCTATGGCTACACCTTC
NA	TRBD2	TRBV7-7	TRBJ2-1	CASSLNHGLAQNEQFF	TGTGCCAGCAGCTTAAACCACGGACTAGCGCAAAATGAGCAGTTCTTC
NA	TRBD2	TRBV2	TRBJ2-7	CASSDQREGSYEQYF	TGTGCCAGCAGTGACCAGCGGGAGGGCTCCTACGAGCAGTACTTC
NA	NA	TRBV29-1	TRBJ1-2	CSVGGTQATYGYTF	TGCAGCGTCGGCGGGACGCAAGCGACCTATGGCTACACCTTC
NA	TRBD2	TRBV15	TRBJ2-7	CATSRQTHAGTSAYEQYF	TGTGCCACCAGCAGACAGACTCACGCCGGGACTAGCGCCTACGAGCAGTACTTC
NA	NA	TRBV15	TRBJ1-3	CATSRANSGNTIYF	TGTGCCACCAGCAGAGCAAACTCTGGAAACACCATATATTTT
NA	NA	TRBV7-2	TRBJ2-2	CASSLVGANTGELFF	TGTGCTAGCAGCTTAGTCGGGGCTAACACCGGGGAGCTGTTTTTT
NA	TRBD1	TRBV7-6	TRBJ2-7	CASRPRTGGSYEQYF	TGTGCCAGCAGACCCCGGACAGGGGGCTCCTACGAGCAGTACTTC
NA	TRBD2	TRBV19	TRBJ2-1	CASSTLAGSSYNEQFF	TGTGCCAGTAGTACCCTAGCGGGAAGCTCCTACAATGAGCAGTTCTTC
NA	TRBD1	TRBV10-3	TRBJ1-1	CATHRGGEAFF	TGTGCCACCCACAGGGGGGGTGAAGCTTTCTTT
few	TRBD1	TRBV5-1	TRBJ2-7	CASSLEGGGPGAHYEQYF	TGCGCCAGCAGCTTGGAAGGGGGCGGCCCTGGGGCCCACTACGAGCAGTACTTC
few	TRBD2	TRBV19	TRBJ2-1	CASSPSGFNHNEQFF	TGTGCCAGTAGCCCTAGCGGGTTCAACCACAATGAGCAGTTCTTC
NA	TRBD2	TRBV11-3	TRBJ2-1	CASSLEGASGSSYNEQFF	TGTGCCAGCAGCTTAGAAGGGGCTAGCGGGAGCTCCTACAATGAGCAGTTCTTC
NA	NA	TRBV28	TRBJ2-1	CASSPPGTTVNEQFF	TGTGCCAGCAGTCCTCCCGGGACCACCGTGAATGAGCAGTTCTTC
NA	NA	TRBV30	TRBJ2-3	CAWSGGRTDTQYF	TGTGCCTGGAGCGGAGGGAGAACAGATACGCAGTATTTT
NA	NA	TRBV28	TRBJ2-7	CATDGPYEQYF	TGTGCCACCGACGGGCCCTACGAGCAGTACTTC
NA	NA	TRBV5-6	TRBJ2-1	CASSLGTGNNEQFF	TGTGCCAGCAGCCTAGGGACTGGTAACAATGAGCAGTTCTTC
NA	NA	TRBV2	TRBJ1-2	CASSAARAGTNYGYTF	TGTGCCAGCAGTGCGGCCAGGGCCGGAACCAACTATGGCTACACCTTC
few	NA	TRBV27	TRBJ2-5	CASSPRYQETQYF	TGTGCCAGCAGTCCCAGATACCAAGAGACCCAGTACTTC
few	NA	TRBV28	TRBJ1-2	CASSPQDLYGYTF	TGTGCCAGCAGTCCACAGGACTTATATGGCTACACCTTC
NA	NA	TRBV7-9	TRBJ2-5	CASSTLVEETQYF	TGTGCCAGCAGCACTCTCGTGGAAGAGACCCAGTACTTC
NA	TRBD1	TRBV12-5	TRBJ2-3	CASGFSGQGRADTQYF	TGTGCTAGTGGTTTCTCCGGACAGGGGAGGGCAGATACGCAGTATTTT
NA	NA	TRBV5-4	TRBJ2-2	CASSLSSPAPLNTGELFF	TGTGCCAGCAGCTTGTCGTCCCCGGCCCCCCTGAACACCGGGGAGCTGTTTTTT
NA	NA	TRBV10-3	TRBJ1-5	CAISEGISSDQPQHF	TGTGCCATCAGTGAGGGGATTAGTAGCGATCAGCCCCAGCATTTT
NA	NA	TRBV7-6	TRBJ2-7	CASSAGSGYEQYF	TGTGCCAGCAGCGCCGGTAGTGGCTACGAGCAGTACTTC
NA	NA	TRBV11-3	TRBJ2-2	CASSLSRTGELFF	TGTGCCAGCAGCTTGTCGCGCACCGGGGAGCTGTTTTTT
once	NA	TRBV10-3	TRBJ2-1	CAISELGSYNEQFF	TGTGCCATCAGTGAATTGGGCTCCTACAATGAGCAGTTCTTC
NA	NA	TRBV7-9	TRBJ1-3	CASSLEGGGNTIYF	TGTGCCAGCAGCTTGGAGGGGGGAGGAAACACCATATATTTT
few	TRBD1	TRBV2	TRBJ1-2	CASSGLTGANGYTF	TGTGCCAGCAGTGGGCTGACAGGGGCCAATGGCTACACCTTC
NA	TRBD2	TRBV7-2	TRBJ2-3	CASSFGGRATDTQYF	TGTGCCAGCAGCTTCGGCGGGAGGGCAACAGATACGCAGTATTTT
NA	NA	TRBV7-9	TRBJ2-6	CASSLVAESFSGANVLTF	TGTGCCAGCAGCTTAGTGGCCGAATCCTTCTCTGGGGCCAACGTCCTGACTTTC
NA	NA	TRBV9	TRBJ1-5	CASSVSGTRNQPQHF	TGTGCCAGCAGCGTAAGTGGGACACGGAATCAGCCCCAGCATTTT
NA	NA	TRBV27	TRBJ2-3	CASSRRQGRGVTDTQYF	TGTGCCAGCAGTCGAAGACAGGGGAGGGGCGTCACAGATACGCAGTATTTT
NA	NA	TRBV5-1	TRBJ2-2	CASQTQFTGHTGELFF	TGCGCCAGCCAAACACAGTTTACAGGGCACACCGGGGAGCTGTTTTTT
NA	TRBD2	TRBV5-1	TRBJ2-7	CASKTYRGRGGDEQYF	TGCGCCAGCAAAACTTATCGCGGGAGGGGGGGCGACGAGCAGTACTTC
NA	TRBD1	TRBV7-2	TRBJ2-3	CASSPRTGINTDTQYF	TGTGCCAGCAGCCCTCGGACAGGGATAAACACAGATACGCAGTATTTT
NA	TRBD1	TRBV18	TRBJ2-2	CASSYGQAANTGELFF	TGTGCCAGCTCATACGGACAGGCCGCGAACACCGGGGAGCTGTTTTTT
NA	TRBD1	TRBV7-2	TRBJ2-7	CASSLPEDRGIYEQYF	TGTGCCAGCAGCCTACCCGAGGACAGGGGGATCTACGAGCAGTACTTC